This T cell receptor (beta chain) was obtained from a study of cytomegalovirus exposure and HLA in healthy donors. Overall study results and limits: In presence/absence analyses, roughly uniform sequencing depth across donors was assumed. The listing of roughly 160 TCR beta chains classed them as cytomegalovirus-associated.

V lost 8 bases and J lost 3; bases outside the gene matches: 7. This CDR3 is 13 amino acids long. Germline lookup yields CDR1 LNHDA and CDR2 SQIVND (reference sequence). This clone was seen a single time. Its antigen is as yet unknown. Both 60 Vbeta primers and 13 Jbeta primers went into the PCR. Assay used: immunoSEQ multiplex PCR; TCRdb lists only in-frame clones, some missing. The sample holds around 59,000 clones, 80% seen once. The J gene is TRBJ2-7, the V gene TRBV19, with 7 bases fitting TRBD2. This clonotype originated in a woman aged 40 to 49 in good health and CMV-seronegative. Sequenced material: PBMCs. As DNA, the CDR3 is TGTGCCAGTCGGGGCGGGAGCCGCTACGAGCAGTACTTC. It specifies CASRGGSRYEQYF.